The 7 T cell receptor beta chains given below trace back to one sample, sequenced in a study of cytomegalovirus exposure and HLA in healthy donors (dated by TCRdb to about 2017). Library preparation was by the immunoSEQ multiplex PCR assay. For the multiplex PCR, a mixture combining 60 forward primers for TCR Vbeta segments and 13 reverse primers for TCR Jbeta segments was used. In its TCRdb copy, this immuneACCESS table keeps in-frame sequences only and misses some clones. Where compared with another copy, unresolved V genes explain less than half of these, and the others have no known cause. The sample's table lists a count of some 200,000 clones. The ten largest clones add up to 1.1% of the sample. Material: PBMCs. These receptors all come from a girl aged 2-10 years in good health and CMV-seropositive.

The J gene is TRBJ2-7, the V gene TRBV13, with D uncertain. Trimming took off 5 bases at V and 6 bases at J, with 8 bases between the two ends. Germline V gene lookup returns CDR1 PRHDT and CDR2 FYEKMQ (reference sequence). The CDR3 is made up of 11 amino acids. For the CDR3, the DNA is TGTGCCAGCAGCGCCGAAGCCGAGCAGTACTTC. Residues: CASSAEAEQYF.

V and J are TRBV7-9 and TRBJ1-1, with a possible D match to TRBD1 (5 bases). The length of the CDR3 is 14 residues. Germline V gene data show CDR1 as SEHNR and CDR2 as FQNEAQ (reference sequence). Trimming removed 3 bases from V and 3 bases from J, with 11 bases in between. The CDR3 nucleotides read TGTGCCAGCAGCTTCCGGACGGGGGACACTGAAGCTTTCTTT. This translates into CASSFRTGDTEAFF.

The chain employs TRBV11-2 and TRBJ2-1, with D perhaps TRBD2 (5 bases). Germline CDR1 and CDR2: SGHAT and FQNNGV. Deletions cut 5 bases from V and 2 bases from J, with 25 bases between. There are 19 residues in the CDR3. This chain's CDR3 is CASSIRGLTNPPAYNEQFF. The CDR3 DNA reads TGTGCCAGCAGCATCCGAGGGCTAACCAATCCCCCCGCCTACAATGAGCAGTTCTTC.

The CDR3 loop reads CASSLGQGAYEQYF. CDR3 DNA sequence: TGTGCCAGCAGCCTCGGACAGGGGGCCTACGAGCAGTACTTC. The chain couples TRBV28 to TRBJ2-7, with TRBD1 matching 10 bases. Trimming took 6 bases from V and 2 from J; bases not matched to a gene: 4. CDR3 length: 14 residues. Germline CDR1 and CDR2: MDHEN and SYDVKM. Full variable domain (rest looked up from reference TRBV28 and TRBJ2-7): DVKVTQSSRYLVKRTGEKVFLECVQDMDHENMFWYRQDPGLGLRLIYFSYDVKMKEKGDIPEGYSVSREKKERFSLILESASTNQTSMYLCASSLGQGAYEQYFGPGTRLTVT.

The chain uses TRBV6-1 and TRBJ2-1, with 9 bases aligning to TRBD1. CDR1 and CDR2 (germline): MNHNS, SASEGT. The CDR3 is made up of 17 amino acids. The V and J ends lost 3 bases and 3 bases, in that order; junction bases with no gene match: 9. CDR3 amino acids: CASSEQTGTGYYNEQFF. The CDR3 bases are TGTGCCAGCAGTGAGCAGACCGGGACAGGGTACTACAATGAGCAGTTCTTC.

J is TRBJ2-2 and V is TRBV4-2, with D hard to call. Germline CDR1 and CDR2: LGHNA and YNFKEQ. The V end was cut by 0 bases, the J end by 0 bases, with 11 bases between. The CDR3 loop spans 17 amino acids. The CDR3 bases are TGTGCCAGCAGCCAAGAATTCGGAACAGCGAACACCGGGGAGCTGTTTTTT. Translated: CASSQEFGTANTGELFF.

The chain is built from TRBV5-1 and TRBJ2-2; 7 bases fit TRBD2. CDR1 and CDR2 from the germline V gene are SGHRS and YFSETQ. J lost 7 bases, V lost 4 bases, and 16 bases had no gene match. The CDR3 has 17 amino acids. This CDR3 is CASSAPRLALGFGELFF. CDR3 coding DNA: TGCGCCAGCAGCGCCCCCCGACTAGCCCTAGGATTCGGGGAGCTGTTTTTT.